This TCR beta chain was recorded in a study of blood T cell repertoires in COVID-19. Across the study: Whether acute or convalescent, the COVID-19 samples came from the United States, Italy and Spain.

Per germline, CDR1 MNHEY and CDR2 SVGEGT. Trimming pared 3 bases from V and 2 bases from J, leaving 11 bases between. The CDR3 is 15 amino acids. Under the authors' procedure: Amplified reference gene primers provided the basis for estimating nucleated cell counts. TCRdb's copy holds only in-frame clones and misses some; the assay was immunoSEQ multiplex PCR. Clonal size and the V and J genes are those of that table, whereas D and trimming came from the DNA. The sample includes some 190,000 clones, under 90% of them seen just once. The chain combines TRBV6-2 or TRBV6-3 with TRBJ1-5; D gene uncertain. Sequencing was carried out using peripheral blood. This TCR derives from a man aged 55 to 69 with acute or convalescent COVID-19. DNA of the CDR3: TGTGCCAGCAGTTATTCCGGTGAGGGCAATCAGCCCCAGCATTTT. Translating it yields CASSYSGEGNQPQHF.